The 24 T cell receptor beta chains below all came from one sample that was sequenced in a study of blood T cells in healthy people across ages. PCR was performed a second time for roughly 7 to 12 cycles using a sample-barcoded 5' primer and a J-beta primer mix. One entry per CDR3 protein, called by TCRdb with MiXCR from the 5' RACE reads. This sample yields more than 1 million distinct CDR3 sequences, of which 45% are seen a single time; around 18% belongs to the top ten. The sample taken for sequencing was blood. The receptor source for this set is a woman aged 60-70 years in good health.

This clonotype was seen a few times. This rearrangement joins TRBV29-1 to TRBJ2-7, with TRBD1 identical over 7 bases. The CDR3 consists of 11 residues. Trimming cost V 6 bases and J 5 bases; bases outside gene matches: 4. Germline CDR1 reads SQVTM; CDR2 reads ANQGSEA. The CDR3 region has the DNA TGCAGCGTCGACAGGGCACACGAGCAGTACTTC. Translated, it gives CSVDRAHEQYF.

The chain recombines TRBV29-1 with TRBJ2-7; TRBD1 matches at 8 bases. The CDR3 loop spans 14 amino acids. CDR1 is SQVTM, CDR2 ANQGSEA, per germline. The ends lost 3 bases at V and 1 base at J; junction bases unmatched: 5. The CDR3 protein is CSVDLGQESYEQYF. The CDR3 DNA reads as TGCAGCGTTGATTTGGGACAGGAGTCCTACGAGCAGTACTTC.

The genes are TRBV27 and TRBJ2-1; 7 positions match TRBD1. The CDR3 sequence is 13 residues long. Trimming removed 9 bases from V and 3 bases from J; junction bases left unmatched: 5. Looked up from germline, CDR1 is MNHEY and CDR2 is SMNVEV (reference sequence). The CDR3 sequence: CASRQGNYNEQFF. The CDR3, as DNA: TGTGCCAGTAGACAGGGAAACTACAATGAGCAGTTCTTC.

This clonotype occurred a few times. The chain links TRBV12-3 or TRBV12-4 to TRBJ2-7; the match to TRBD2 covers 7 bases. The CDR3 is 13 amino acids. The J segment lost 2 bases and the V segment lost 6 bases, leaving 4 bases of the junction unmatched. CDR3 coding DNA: TGTGCCAGCAGGGTAAGCGGGACCTACGAGCAGTACTTC. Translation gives CASRVSGTYEQYF.

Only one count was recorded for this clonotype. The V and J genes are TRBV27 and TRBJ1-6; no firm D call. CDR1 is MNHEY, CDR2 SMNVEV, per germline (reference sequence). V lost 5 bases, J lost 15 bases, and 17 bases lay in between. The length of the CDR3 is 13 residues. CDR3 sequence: CASSRGDTKSLHF. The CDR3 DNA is TGTGCCAGCAGTCGAGGAGACACCAAGAGCCTCCACTTT.

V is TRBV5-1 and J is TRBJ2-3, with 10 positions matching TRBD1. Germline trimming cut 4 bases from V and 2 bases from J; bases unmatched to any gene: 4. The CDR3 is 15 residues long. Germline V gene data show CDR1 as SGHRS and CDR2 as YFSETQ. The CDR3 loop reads CASSRTGGITDTQYF. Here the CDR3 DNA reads TGCGCCAGCAGCCGGACAGGGGGGATCACAGATACGCAGTATTTT.

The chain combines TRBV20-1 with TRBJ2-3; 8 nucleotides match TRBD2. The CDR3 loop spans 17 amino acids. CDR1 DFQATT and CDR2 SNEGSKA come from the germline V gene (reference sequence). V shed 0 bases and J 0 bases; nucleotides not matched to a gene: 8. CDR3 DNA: TGCAGTGCTAGAGATATGGCTAGCGGGTTTAGCACAGATACGCAGTATTTT. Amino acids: CSARDMASGFSTDTQYF.

The CDR3 DNA sequence: TGTGCCAGCAGCCCCCCAAGATCCCGGGACAGGGGTTACGAGCAGTACTTC. Amino acid sequence: CASSPPRSRDRGYEQYF. The rearrangement joins TRBV28 to TRBJ2-7, with TRBD1 identical over 10 bases. V was clipped by 6 bases and J by 4 bases; unmatched bases: 15. The CDR3 covers 17 residues. The germline V gene encodes CDR1 MDHEN and CDR2 SYDVKM.

In nucleotides, the CDR3 is TGCAGCGTGCTGACAAGCTACGAGCAGTACTTC. Protein sequence: CSVLTSYEQYF. The genes are TRBV29-1 and TRBJ2-7; D is ambiguous. Germline V gene sequence: CDR1 SQVTM, CDR2 ANQGSEA. CDR3 length: 11 amino acids. V was shortened by 6 bases and J by 3 bases, with 9 bases between the two germline ends.

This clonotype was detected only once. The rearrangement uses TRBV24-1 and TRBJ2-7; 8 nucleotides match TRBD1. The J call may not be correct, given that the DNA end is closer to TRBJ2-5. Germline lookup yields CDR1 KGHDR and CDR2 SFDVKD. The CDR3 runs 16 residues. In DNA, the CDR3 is TGTGCCACCAGTGATTCGATGGGACAGGCCAAAGAGACCCAGTACTTC. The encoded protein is CATSDSMGQAKETQYF.

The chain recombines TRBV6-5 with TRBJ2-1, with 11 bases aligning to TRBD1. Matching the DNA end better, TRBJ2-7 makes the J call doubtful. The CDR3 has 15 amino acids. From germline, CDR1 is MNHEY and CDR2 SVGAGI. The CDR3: CASSPPGQGVDEQYF. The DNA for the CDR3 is TGTGCCAGCAGTCCCCCGGGACAGGGGGTGGACGAGCAGTACTTC.

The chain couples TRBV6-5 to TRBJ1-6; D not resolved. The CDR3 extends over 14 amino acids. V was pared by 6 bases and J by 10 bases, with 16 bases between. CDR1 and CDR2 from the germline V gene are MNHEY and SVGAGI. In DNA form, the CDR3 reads TGTGCCAGCAGCGGGGTGTCGGGTGGATCACCCCTCCACTTT. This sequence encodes CASSGVSGGSPLHF.

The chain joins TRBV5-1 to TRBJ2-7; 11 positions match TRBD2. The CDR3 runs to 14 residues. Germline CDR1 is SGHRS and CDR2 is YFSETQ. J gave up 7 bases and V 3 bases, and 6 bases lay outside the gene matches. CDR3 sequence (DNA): TGCGCCAGCAGCTCGGGACTAGCGGTAGGGGAGCAGTACTTC. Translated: CASSSGLAVGEQYF. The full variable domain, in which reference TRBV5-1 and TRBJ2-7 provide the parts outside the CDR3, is KAGVTQTPRYLIKTRGQQVTLSCSPISGHRSVSWYQQTPGQGLQFLFEYFSETQRNKGNFPGRFSGRQFSNSRSEMNVSTLELGDSALYLCASSSGLAVGEQYFGPGTRLTVT.

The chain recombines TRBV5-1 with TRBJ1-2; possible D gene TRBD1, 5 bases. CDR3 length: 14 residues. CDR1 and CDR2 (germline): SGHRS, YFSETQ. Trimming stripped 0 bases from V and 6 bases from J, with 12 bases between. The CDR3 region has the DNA TGCGCCAGCAGCTTGGCCGTGGGGACGGATGGCTACACCTTC. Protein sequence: CASSLAVGTDGYTF.

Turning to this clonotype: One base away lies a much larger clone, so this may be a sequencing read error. The CDR3 bases are TGCAGCGTTCGAGGACCCCCGGTCGGTAGCACAGATACGCGGTATTTT. It encodes CSVRGPPVGSTDTRYF. The chain uses TRBV29-1 and TRBJ2-3; D unclear. There are 16 residues in the CDR3. Per germline, CDR1 SQVTM and CDR2 ANQGSEA.

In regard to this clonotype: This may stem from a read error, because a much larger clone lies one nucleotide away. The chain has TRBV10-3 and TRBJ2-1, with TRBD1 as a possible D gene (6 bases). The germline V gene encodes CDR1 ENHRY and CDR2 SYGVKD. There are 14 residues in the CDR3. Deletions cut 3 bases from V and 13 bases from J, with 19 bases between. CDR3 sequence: CAISEGTKQETQFF. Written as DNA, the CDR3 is TGTGCCATCAGTGAAGGGACAAAACAAGAGACCCAGTTCTTC.

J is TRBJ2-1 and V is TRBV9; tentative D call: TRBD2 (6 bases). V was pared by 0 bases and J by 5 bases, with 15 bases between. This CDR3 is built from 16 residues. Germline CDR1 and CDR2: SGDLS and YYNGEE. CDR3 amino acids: CASSVDPRGQNNEQFF. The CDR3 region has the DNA TGTGCCAGCAGCGTAGACCCGCGGGGTCAAAACAATGAGCAGTTCTTC.

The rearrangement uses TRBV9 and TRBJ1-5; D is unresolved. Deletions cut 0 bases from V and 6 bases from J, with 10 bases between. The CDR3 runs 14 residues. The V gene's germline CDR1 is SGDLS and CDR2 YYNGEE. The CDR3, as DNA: TGTGCCAGCAGCGTAGGCGGTGTGGGTCAGCCCCAGCATTTT. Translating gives CASSVGGVGQPQHF.

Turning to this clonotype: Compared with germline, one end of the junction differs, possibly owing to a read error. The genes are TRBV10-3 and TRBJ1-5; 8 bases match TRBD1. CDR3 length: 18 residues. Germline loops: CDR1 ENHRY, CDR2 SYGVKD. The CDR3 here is CVISESKRATGGNQPQHF. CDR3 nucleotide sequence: TGTGTCATCAGTGAGTCGAAGAGGGCGACAGGGGGCAATCAGCCCCAGCATTTT.

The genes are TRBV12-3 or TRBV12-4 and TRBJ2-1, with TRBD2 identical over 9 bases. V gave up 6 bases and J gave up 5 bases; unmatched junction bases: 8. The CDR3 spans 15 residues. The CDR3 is CASRLRLADNNEQFF. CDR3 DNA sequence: TGTGCCAGCAGACTTAGACTAGCGGACAACAATGAGCAGTTCTTC.

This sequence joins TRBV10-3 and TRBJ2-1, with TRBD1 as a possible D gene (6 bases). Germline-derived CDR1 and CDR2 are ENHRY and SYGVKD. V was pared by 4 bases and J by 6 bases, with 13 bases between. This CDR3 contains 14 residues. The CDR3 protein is CAISARGLGNEQFF. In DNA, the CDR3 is TGTGCCATCAGTGCCAGGGGTTTGGGCAATGAGCAGTTCTTC.

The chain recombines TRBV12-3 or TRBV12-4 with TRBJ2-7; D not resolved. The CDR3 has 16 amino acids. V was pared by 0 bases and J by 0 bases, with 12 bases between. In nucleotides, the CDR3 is TGTGCCAGCAGTTTAGCGGCAGTCTGGGGCTCCTACGAGCAGTACTTC. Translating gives CASSLAAVWGSYEQYF.

The CDR3 sequence: CSVRYSSSSYEQYF. The CDR3 coding sequence is TGCAGCGTTAGGTACAGTTCGAGCTCCTACGAGCAGTACTTC. The genes are TRBV29-1 and TRBJ2-7; D unclear. Looked up from germline, CDR1 is SQVTM and CDR2 is ANQGSEA. This CDR3 comprises 14 residues. The ends were cut back, 5 bases at V and 0 bases at J, with 14 bases in the middle.

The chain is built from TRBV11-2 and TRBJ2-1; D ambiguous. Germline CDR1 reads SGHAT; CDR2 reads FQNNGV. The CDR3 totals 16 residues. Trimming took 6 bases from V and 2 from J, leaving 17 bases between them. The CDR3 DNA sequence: TGTGCCAGCAGTCCAACGGGTGGCGGAACCTACAATGAGCAGTTCTTC. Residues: CASSPTGGGTYNEQFF.